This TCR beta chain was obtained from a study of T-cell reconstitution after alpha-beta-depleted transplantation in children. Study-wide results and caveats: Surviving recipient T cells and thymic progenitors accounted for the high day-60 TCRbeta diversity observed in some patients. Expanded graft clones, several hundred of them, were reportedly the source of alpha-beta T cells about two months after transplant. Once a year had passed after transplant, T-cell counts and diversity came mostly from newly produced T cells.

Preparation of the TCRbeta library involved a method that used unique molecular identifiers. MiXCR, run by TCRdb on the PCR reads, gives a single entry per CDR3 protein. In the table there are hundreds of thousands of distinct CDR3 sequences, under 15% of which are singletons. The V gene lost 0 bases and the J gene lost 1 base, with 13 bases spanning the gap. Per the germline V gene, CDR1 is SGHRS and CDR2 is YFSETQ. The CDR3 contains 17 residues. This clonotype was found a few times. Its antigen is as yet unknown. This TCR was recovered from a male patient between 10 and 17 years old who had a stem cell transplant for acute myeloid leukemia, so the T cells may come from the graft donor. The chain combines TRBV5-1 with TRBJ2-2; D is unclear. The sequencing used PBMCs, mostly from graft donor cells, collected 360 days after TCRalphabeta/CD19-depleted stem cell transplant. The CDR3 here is CASSLALGPLNTGELFF. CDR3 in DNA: TGCGCCAGCAGCTTGGCCCTTGGACCATTGAACACCGGGGAGCTGTTTTTT.